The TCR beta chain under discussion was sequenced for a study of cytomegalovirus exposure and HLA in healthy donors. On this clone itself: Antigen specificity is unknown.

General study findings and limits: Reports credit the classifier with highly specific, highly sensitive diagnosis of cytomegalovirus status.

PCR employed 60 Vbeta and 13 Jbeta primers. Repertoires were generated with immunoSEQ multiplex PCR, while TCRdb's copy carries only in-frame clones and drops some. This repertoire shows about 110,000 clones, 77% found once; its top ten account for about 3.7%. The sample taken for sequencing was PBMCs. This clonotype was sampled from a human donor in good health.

In nucleotides, the CDR3 is TGTGCCAGCAGACGGGAGGGGAGCTCCTACGAGCAGTACTTC. Protein product: CASRREGSSYEQYF. The rearrangement links TRBV6-5 to TRBJ2-7; 8 bases match TRBD2. Losses at the gene ends were 6 bases for V and 0 bases for J; bases not matched to a gene: 4. This CDR3 contains 14 residues. The germline V gene has CDR1 MNHEY and CDR2 SVGAGI.